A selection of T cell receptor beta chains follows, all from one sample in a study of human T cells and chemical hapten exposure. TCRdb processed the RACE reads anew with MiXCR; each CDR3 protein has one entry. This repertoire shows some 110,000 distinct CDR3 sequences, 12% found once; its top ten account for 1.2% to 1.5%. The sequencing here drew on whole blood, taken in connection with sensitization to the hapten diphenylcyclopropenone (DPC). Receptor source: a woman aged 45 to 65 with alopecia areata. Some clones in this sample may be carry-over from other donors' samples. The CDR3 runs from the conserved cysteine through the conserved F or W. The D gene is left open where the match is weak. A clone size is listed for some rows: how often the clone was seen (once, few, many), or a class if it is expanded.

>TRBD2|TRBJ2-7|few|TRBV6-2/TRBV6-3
TGTGCCAGCAGTTCGATTCTAGCGGGACCCTCCTACGAGCAGTACTTC
CASSSILAGPSYEQYF
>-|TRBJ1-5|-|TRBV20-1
TGCAGTGCTCAGCTGGGCAGGGGCAATCAGCCCCAGCATTTT
CSAQLGRGNQPQHF
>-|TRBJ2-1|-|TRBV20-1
TGCAGTGCCCCCGTCAGGGCTAATAAGCAGTTCTTC
CSAPVRANKQFF
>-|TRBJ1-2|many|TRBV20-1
TGCAGTGCCCAAAGGGGCGCAGGCTATGGCTACACCTTC
CSAQRGAGYGYTF
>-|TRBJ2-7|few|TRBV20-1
TGCAGTGCTAGAGATGCCGGGACTCTAGGCTACGAGCAGTACTTC
CSARDAGTLGYEQYF
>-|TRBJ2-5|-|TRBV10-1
TGCGCCAGCAGCCGGGACCTCCAAGAGACCCAGTACTTC
CASSRDLQETQYF
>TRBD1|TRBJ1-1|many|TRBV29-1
TGCAGCGCAGACCCCAGGGGGCCCACTGAAGCTTTCTTT
CSADPRGPTEAFF
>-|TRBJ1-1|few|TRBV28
TGTGCCAGCAGTCTTATCGGGACGGCGAGAGCTGAAGCTTTCTTT
CASSLIGTARAEAFF
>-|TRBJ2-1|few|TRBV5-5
TGTGCCAGCAGCTTTGAGGAACGCTCCTACAATGAGCAGTTCTTC
CASSFEERSYNEQFF
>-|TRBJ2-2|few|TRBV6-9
TGTGCCAGCAGAGGCACCGGGGAGCTGTTTTTT
CASRGTGELFF
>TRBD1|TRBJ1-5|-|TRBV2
TGTGCCAGCACCGCCCTGGGGAAGGGGGCTGAGCCCCAGCATTTT
CASTALGKGAEPQHF